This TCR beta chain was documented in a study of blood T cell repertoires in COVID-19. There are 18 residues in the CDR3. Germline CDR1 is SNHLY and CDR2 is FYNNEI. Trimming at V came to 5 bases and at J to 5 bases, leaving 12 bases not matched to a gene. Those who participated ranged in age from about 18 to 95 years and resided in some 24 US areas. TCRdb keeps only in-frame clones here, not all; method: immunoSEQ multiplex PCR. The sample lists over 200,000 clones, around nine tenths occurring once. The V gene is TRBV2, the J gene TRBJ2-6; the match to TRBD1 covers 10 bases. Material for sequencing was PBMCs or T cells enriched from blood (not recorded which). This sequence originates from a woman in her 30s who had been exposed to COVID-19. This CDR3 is CASSYPGTGAGWANVLTF. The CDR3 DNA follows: TGTGCCAGCAGTTACCCCGGGACAGGGGCTGGATGGGCCAACGTCCTGACTTTC.